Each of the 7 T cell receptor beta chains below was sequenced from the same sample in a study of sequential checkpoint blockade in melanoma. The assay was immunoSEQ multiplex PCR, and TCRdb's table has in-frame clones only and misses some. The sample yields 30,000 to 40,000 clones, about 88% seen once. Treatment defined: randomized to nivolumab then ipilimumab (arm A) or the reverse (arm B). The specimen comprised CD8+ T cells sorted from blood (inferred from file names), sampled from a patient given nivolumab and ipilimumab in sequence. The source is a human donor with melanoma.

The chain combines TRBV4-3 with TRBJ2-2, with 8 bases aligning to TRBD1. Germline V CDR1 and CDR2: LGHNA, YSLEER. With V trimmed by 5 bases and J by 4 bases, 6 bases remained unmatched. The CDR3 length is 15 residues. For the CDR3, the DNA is TGCGCCAGCAGCTTCCGGACAGGGCCCACCGGGGAGCTGTTTTTT. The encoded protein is CASSFRTGPTGELFF.

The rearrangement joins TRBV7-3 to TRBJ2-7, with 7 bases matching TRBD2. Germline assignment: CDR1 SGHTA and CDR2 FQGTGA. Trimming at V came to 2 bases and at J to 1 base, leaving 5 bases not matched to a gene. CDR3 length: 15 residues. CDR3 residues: CASSLADGRSYEQYV. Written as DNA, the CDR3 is TGTGCCAGCAGCTTAGCTGACGGGAGGTCCTACGAGCAGTACGTC.

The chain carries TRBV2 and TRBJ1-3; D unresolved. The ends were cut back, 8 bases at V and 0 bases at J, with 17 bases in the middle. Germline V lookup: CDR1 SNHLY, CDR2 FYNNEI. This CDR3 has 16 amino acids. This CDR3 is CASPGAVGDSGNTIYF. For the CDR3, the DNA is TGTGCCAGCCCTGGTGCAGTAGGAGACTCTGGAAACACCATATATTTT.

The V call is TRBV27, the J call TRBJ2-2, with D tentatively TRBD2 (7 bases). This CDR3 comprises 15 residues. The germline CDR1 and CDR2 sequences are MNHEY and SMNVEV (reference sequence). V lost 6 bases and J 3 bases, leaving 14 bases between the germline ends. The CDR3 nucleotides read TGTGCCAGCAGAGGGGGGGTTGGGGACACCGGGGAGCTGTTTTTT. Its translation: CASRGGVGDTGELFF.

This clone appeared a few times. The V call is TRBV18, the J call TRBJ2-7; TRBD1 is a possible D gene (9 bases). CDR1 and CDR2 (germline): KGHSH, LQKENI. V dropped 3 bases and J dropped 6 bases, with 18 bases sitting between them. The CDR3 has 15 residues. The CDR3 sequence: CASSPAQGAGGEQYF. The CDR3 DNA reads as TGTGCCAGCTCACCCGCACAGGGGGCGGGGGGCGAGCAGTACTTC.

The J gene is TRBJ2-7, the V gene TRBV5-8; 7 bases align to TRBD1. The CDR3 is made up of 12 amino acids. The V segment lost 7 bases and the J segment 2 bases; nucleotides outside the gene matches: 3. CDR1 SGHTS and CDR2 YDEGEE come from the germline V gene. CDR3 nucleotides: TGTGCCAGCCTGACAGGGCCCTACGAGCAGTACGTC. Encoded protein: CASLTGPYEQYV.

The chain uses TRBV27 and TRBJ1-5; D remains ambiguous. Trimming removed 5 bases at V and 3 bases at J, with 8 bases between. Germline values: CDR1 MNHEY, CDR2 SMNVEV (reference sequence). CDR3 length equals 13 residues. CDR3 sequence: CASSHRFNQPQHF. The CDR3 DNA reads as TGTGCCAGCAGTCACAGATTCAATCAGCCCCAGCATTTT.